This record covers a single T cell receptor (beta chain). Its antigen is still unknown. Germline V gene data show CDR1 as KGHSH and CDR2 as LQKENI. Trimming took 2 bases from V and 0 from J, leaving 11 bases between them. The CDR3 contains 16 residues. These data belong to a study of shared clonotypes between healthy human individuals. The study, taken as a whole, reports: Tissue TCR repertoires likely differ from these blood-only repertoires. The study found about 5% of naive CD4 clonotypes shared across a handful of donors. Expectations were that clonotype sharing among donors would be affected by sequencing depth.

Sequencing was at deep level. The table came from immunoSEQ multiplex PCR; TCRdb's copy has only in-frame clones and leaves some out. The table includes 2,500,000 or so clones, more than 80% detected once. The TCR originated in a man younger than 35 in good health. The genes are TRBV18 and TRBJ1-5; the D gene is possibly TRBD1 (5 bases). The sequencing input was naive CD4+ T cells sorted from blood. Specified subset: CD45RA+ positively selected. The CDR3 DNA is TGTGCCAGCTCACCAGGGGCTCAGGGTAGCAATCAGCCCCAGCATTTT. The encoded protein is CASSPGAQGSNQPQHF.